The clone carrying this T cell receptor (beta chain) has a handful of counts. This entry belongs to a study of somatic mutations in cytotoxic T cells in rheumatoid arthritis. Study details: Nearly 100% purity was obtained when some V beta antibody-stained T-cell populations were flow-sorted; these included V beta1+ cells sequenced for TCRB.

The assay was immunoSEQ multiplex PCR, and TCRdb's table has in-frame clones only and misses some. The sample has some 38,000 clones, less than 85% seen once; the top ten hold around 3%. V was clipped by 6 bases and J by 6 bases, with 8 bases between them. CDR3 length: 12 residues. The germline V gene encodes CDR1 MDHEN and CDR2 SYDVKM. The chain joins TRBV28 to TRBJ1-4; D is unresolved. The sequence was collected from a man aged 35-49 years in good health. Sequenced: CD8+ T cells sorted from blood. This CDR3 is CASSPSDEKLFF. The CDR3 coding sequence is TGTGCCAGCAGCCCGTCGGATGAAAAACTGTTTTTT.